This is a list of T cell receptor beta chains from one sample in a study of OX40 agonist ivuxolimab in advanced cancers. Profiling relied on immunoSEQ multiplex PCR, and the TCRdb table lists in-frame clones only, not all of them. Counted here are approximately 82,000 clones, 92% occurring once; the ten biggest clones make up about 0.61%. The sample consisted of CD4+ or CD8+ T cells sorted from blood, taken in a trial of the OX40 agonist ivuxolimab. The receptor set was obtained from an adult with an advanced solid tumor such as melanoma, head and neck, liver or kidney cancer. Each CDR3 is given with its conserved first and last residue. A D gene is named only where the DNA matches it firmly. Size tells how often a clone was seen (once, few, many) or the class of an expanded clone, and some rows leave it out.

size: once
V: TRBV19
J: TRBJ2-6
D: .
CDR3: CASSNQGARRSGANVLTF
DNA: TGTGCCAGTAGTAACCAGGGAGCTAGACGCTCTGGGGCCAACGTCCTGACTTTC

size: once
V: TRBV27
J: TRBJ2-7
D: TRBD1
CDR3: CASSAGQGTYEQYF
DNA: TGTGCCAGCAGTGCGGGACAGGGAACCTACGAGCAGTACTTC

size: .
V: TRBV27
J: TRBJ2-5
D: TRBD2
CDR3: CASSPPATSGGENQYF
DNA: TGTGCCAGCAGTCCCCCGGCGACTAGCGGGGGGGAAAACCAGTACTTC

size: .
V: TRBV6-1
J: TRBJ1-1
D: .
CDR3: CASSGDRQNTEAFF
DNA: TGTGCCAGCAGTGGCGACAGGCAGAACACTGAAGCTTTCTTT

size: .
V: TRBV11-3
J: TRBJ1-5
D: TRBD1
CDR3: CASSLVDRAFTSNQPQHF
DNA: TGTGCCAGCAGCTTAGTGGACAGGGCTTTTACCAGCAATCAGCCCCAGCATTTT

size: .
V: TRBV9
J: TRBJ1-3
D: .
CDR3: CASSVSDGNTIYF
DNA: TGTGCCAGCAGCGTTAGTGATGGAAACACCATATATTTT

size: .
V: TRBV6-5
J: TRBJ1-4
D: .
CDR3: CASSYSDSEKLFF
DNA: TGTGCCAGCAGTTACTCGGACAGTGAAAAACTGTTTTTT

size: .
V: TRBV21-1
J: TRBJ2-3
D: .
CDR3: CASSYSQNRGGTQYF
DNA: TGTGCCAGCAGCTACTCCCAGAATCGTGGGGGTACGCAGTATTTT

size: .
V: TRBV6-1
J: TRBJ1-5
D: TRBD1
CDR3: CASSGNTGGNQPQHF
DNA: TGTGCCAGCAGCGGAAACACAGGGGGCAATCAGCCCCAGCATTTT

size: .
V: TRBV7-9
J: TRBJ1-5
D: .
CDR3: CASSEGQSDQPQHF
DNA: TGTGCCAGCAGCGAGGGACAATCCGATCAGCCCCAGCATTTT